These 2 T cell receptor beta chains came from one sample sequenced in a study of OX40 agonist ivuxolimab in advanced cancers. TCRdb keeps only in-frame clones here, not all; method: immunoSEQ multiplex PCR. The profile covers 36,000 or so clones, with about 81% appearing a single time and about a fifth taken by the ten largest. This sample comprised CD4+ or CD8+ T cells sorted from blood, obtained in a trial of the OX40 agonist ivuxolimab. All receptors come from an adult with an advanced solid tumor such as melanoma, head and neck, liver or kidney cancer.

This chain links TRBV5-1 with TRBJ2-5; 7 nucleotides align to TRBD1. The V and J ends lost 2 bases and 0 bases, in that order; junction bases with no gene match: 13. The CDR3 extends over 18 amino acids. Germline CDR1 reads SGHRS; CDR2 reads YFSETQ. The DNA of the CDR3 is TGCGCCAGCAGCTTACAGGGGCGCCTATCCTCGTACCAAGAGACCCAGTACTTC. Protein product: CASSLQGRLSSYQETQYF.

This sequence joins TRBV6-5 and TRBJ2-1, with D unclear. CDR1 and CDR2 from the germline V gene are MNHEY and SVGAGI. Trimming took off 4 bases at V and 0 bases at J, with 7 bases between the two ends. The CDR3 covers 14 residues. In DNA form, the CDR3 reads TGTGCCAGCAGTTTCGCTAGCTCCTACAATGAGCAGTTCTTC. Residues: CASSFASSYNEQFF.